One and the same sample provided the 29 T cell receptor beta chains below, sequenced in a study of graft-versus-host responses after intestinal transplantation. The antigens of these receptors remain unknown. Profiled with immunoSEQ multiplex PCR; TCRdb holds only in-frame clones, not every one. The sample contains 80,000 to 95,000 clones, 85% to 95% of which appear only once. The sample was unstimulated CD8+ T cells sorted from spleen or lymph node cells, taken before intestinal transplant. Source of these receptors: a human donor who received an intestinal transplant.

In DNA form, the CDR3 reads TGTGCCAGCAGCTTGACTACCTACAATGAGCAGTTCTTC. It yields the protein CASSLTTYNEQFF. The genes are TRBV5-6 and TRBJ2-1; unclear D gene. Germline loops: CDR1 SGHDT, CDR2 YYEEEE. Trimming pared 1 base from V and 2 bases from J, leaving 4 bases between. CDR3 length equals 13 residues.

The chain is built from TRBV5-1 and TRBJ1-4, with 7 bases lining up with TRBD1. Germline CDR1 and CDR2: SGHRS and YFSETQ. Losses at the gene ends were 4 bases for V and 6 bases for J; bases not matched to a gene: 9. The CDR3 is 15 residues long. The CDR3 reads CASSLGQDTHEKLFF. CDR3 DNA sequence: TGCGCCAGCAGCCTCGGACAGGATACTCATGAAAAACTGTTTTTT.

DNA of the CDR3: TGTGCCAGCAGGCAACAGGGCTTGGTCACTGAAGCTTTCTTT. Its protein product is CASRQQGLVTEAFF. The chain carries TRBV6-1 and TRBJ1-1, with D possibly matching TRBD1 (6 bases). V lost 6 bases, J lost 4 bases, and 15 bases lay in between. The germline V gene encodes CDR1 MNHNS and CDR2 SASEGT. The CDR3 has 14 amino acids.

This CDR3 is CASSQSGQVNTEAFF. In DNA form, the CDR3 reads TGCGCCAGCAGCCAATCCGGACAGGTGAACACTGAAGCTTTCTTT. J is TRBJ1-1 and V is TRBV4-1, with 7 bases that match TRBD1. V lost 2 bases and J lost 0; bases outside the gene matches: 3. From germline, CDR1 is MGHRA and CDR2 YSYEKL. This CDR3 contains 15 residues.

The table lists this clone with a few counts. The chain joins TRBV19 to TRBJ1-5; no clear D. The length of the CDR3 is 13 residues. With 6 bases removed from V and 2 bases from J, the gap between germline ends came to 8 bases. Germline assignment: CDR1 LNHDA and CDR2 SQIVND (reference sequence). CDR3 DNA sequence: TGTGCCAGTAGACACGCTGGCAATCAGCCCCAGCATTTT. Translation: CASRHAGNQPQHF.

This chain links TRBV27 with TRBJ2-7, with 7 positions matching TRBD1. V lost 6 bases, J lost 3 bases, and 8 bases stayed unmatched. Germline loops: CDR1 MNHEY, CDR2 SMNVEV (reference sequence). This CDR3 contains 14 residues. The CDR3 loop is CASSLDRVGYEQYF. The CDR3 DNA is TGTGCCAGCAGCTTAGACAGGGTAGGCTACGAGCAGTACTTC.

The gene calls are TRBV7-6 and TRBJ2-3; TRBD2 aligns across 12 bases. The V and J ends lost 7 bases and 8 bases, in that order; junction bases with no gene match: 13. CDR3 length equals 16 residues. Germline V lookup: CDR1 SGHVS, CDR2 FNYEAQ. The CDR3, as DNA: TGTGCCAGCACCCTCAACCGGGGACTAGCGGGTGGTACGCAGTATTTT. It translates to CASTLNRGLAGGTQYF. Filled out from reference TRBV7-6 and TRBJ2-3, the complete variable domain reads GAGVSQSPRYKVTKRGQDVALRCDPISGHVSLYWYRQALGQGPEFLTYFNYEAQQDKSGLPNDRFSAERPEGSISTLTIQRTEQRDSAMYRCASTLNRGLAGGTQYFGPGTRLTVL.

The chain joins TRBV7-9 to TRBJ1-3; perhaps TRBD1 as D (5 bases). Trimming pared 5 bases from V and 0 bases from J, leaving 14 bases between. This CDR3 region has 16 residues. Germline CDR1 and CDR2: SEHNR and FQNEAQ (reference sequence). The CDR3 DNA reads TGTGCCAGCAGCGGTGTGGACACGGGCTCTGGAAACACCATATATTTT. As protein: CASSGVDTGSGNTIYF. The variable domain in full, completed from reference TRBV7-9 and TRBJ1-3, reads DTGVSQNPRHKITKRGQNVTFRCDPISEHNRLYWYRQTLGQGPEFLTYFQNEAQLEKSRLLSDRFSAERPKGSFSTLEIQRTEQGDSAMYLCASSGVDTGSGNTIYFGEGSWLTVV.

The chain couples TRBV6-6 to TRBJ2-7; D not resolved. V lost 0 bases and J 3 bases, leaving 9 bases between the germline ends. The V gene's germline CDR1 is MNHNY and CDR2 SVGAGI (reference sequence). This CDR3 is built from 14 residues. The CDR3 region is CASSYSTQLYEQYF. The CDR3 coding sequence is TGTGCCAGCAGTTACTCGACTCAACTCTACGAGCAGTACTTC.

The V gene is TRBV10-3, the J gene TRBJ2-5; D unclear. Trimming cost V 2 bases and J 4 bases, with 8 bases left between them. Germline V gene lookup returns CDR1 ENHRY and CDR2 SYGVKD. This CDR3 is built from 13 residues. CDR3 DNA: TGTGCCATCAGTGAGGTGACTTCAGAGACCCAGTACTTC. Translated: CAISEVTSETQYF.

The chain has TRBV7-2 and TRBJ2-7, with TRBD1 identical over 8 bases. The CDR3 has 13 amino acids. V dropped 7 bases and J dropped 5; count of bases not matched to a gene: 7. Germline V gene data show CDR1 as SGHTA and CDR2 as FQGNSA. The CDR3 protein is CASTWTGTHEQYF. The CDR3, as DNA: TGTGCCAGCACCTGGACAGGGACCCACGAGCAGTACTTC.

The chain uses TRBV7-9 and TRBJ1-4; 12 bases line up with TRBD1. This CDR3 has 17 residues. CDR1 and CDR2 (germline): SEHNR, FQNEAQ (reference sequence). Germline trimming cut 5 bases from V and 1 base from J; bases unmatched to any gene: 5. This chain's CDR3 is CASSGDRGRRTNEKLFF. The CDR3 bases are TGTGCCAGCAGCGGGGACAGGGGGCGCCGAACTAATGAAAAACTGTTTTTT.

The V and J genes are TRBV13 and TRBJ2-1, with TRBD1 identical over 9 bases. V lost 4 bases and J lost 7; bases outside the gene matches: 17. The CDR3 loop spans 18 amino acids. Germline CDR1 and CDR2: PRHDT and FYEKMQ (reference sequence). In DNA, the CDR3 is TGTGCCAGCAGCTCGTTCTTCTGGACAGGGGTAAACGGGAATGAGCAGTTCTTC. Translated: CASSSFFWTGVNGNEQFF.

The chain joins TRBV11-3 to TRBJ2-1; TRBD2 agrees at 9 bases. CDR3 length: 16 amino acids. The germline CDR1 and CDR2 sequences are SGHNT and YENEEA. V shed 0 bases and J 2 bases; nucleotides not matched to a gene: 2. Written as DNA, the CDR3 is TGTGCCAGCAGCTTAGACGGCGGGGGGGCCTACAATGAGCAGTTCTTC. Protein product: CASSLDGGGAYNEQFF.

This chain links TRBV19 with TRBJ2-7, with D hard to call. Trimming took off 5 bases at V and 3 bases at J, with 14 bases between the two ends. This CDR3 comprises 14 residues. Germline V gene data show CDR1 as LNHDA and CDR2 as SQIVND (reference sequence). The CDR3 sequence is CASSPENRDYEQYF. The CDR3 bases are TGTGCCAGTAGTCCAGAGAACAGAGACTACGAGCAGTACTTC.

The CDR3 DNA is TGTGCCAGCAGCTTAGGTCGACAGGGGGTCGACGAGCAGTACTTC. It encodes CASSLGRQGVDEQYF. The rearrangement uses TRBV11-2 and TRBJ2-7; the match to TRBD1 covers 9 bases. The CDR3 is made up of 15 amino acids. The germline V gene has CDR1 SGHAT and CDR2 FQNNGV. V lost 1 base to trimming and J lost 5 bases; unmatched junction nucleotides: 6.

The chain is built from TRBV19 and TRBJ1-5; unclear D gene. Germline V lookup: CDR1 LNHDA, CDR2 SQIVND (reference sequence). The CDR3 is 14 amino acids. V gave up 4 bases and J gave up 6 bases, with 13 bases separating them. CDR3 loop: CASSTLTVSQPQHF. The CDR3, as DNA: TGTGCCAGTAGTACCCTAACTGTCTCTCAGCCCCAGCATTTT. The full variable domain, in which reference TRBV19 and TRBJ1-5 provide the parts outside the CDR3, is DGGITQSPKYLFRKEGQNVTLSCEQNLNHDAMYWYRQDPGQGLRLIYYSQIVNDFQKGDIAEGYSVSREKKESFPLTVTSAQKNPTAFYLCASSTLTVSQPQHFGDGTRLSIL.

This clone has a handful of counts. DNA for the CDR3: TGCAGTGCCCGACGGGGTGCCGAAGCTTTCTTT. The encoded protein is CSARRGAEAFF. The rearrangement uses TRBV20-1 and TRBJ1-1; unclear D gene. Trimming shortened V by 6 bases and J by 8 bases, and 13 bases separated the two germline ends. Germline CDR1 reads DFQATT; CDR2 reads SNEGSKA (reference sequence). CDR3 length equals 11 residues.

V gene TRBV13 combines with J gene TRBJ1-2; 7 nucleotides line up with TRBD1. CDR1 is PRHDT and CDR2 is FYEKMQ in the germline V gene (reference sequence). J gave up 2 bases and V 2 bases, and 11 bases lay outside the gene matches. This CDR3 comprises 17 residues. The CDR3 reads CASSLRQGAFPNYGYTF. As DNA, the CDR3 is TGTGCCAGCAGCTTAAGACAGGGCGCCTTCCCAAACTATGGCTACACCTTC.

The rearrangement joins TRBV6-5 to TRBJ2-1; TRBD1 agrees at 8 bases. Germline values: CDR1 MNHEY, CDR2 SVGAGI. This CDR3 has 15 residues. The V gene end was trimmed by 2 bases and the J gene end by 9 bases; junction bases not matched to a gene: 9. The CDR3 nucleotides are TGTGCCAGCAGTTACACAAACGACAGGGGCAGTGAGCAGTTCTTC. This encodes CASSYTNDRGSEQFF.

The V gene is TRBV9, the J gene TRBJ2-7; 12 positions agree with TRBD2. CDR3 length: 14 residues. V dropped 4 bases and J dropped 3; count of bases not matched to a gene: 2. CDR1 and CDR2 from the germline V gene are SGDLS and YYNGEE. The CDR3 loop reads CASSSTSGSYEQYF. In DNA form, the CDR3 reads TGTGCCAGCAGCTCGACTAGCGGGAGCTACGAGCAGTACTTC.

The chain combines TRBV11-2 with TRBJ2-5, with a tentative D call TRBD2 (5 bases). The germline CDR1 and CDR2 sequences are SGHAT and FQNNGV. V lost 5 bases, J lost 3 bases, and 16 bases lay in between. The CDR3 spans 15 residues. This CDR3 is CASSRGYRGEETQYF. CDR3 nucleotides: TGTGCCAGCAGCCGAGGGTACCGTGGGGAAGAGACCCAGTACTTC.

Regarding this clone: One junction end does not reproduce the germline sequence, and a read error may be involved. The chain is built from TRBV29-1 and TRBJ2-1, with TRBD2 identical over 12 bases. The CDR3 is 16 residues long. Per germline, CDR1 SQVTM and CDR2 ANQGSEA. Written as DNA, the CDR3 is TGCAGCGCTGAAGGACTAGCGGGGTCCTCCTACAATGAGCAGTTCTTC. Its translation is CSAEGLAGSSYNEQFF.

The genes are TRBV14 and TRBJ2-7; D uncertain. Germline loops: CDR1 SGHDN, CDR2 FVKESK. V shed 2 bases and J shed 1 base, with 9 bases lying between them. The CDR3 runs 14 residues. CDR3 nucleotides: TGTGCCAGCAGCCAAATCGGCAGGTCCTACGAGCAGTACTTC. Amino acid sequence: CASSQIGRSYEQYF.

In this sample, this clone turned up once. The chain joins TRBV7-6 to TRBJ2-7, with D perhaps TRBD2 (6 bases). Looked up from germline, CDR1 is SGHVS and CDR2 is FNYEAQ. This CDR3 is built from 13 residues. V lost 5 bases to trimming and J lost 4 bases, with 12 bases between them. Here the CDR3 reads CASSTGLSYEQYF. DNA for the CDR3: TGTGCCAGCAGCACTGGACTATCGTACGAGCAGTACTTC.

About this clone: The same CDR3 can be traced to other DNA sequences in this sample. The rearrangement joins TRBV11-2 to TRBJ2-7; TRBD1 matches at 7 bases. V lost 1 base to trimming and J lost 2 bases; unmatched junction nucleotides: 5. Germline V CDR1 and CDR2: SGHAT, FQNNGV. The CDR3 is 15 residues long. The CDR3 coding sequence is TGTGCCAGCAGCTTAGGACAGGGCGGCGCCTACGAGCAGTACTTC. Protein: CASSLGQGGAYEQYF.

In nucleotides, the CDR3 is TGTGCCAGCAGCCCGAGGGACAGCTCCTACGAGCAGTACTTC. It is translated as CASSPRDSSYEQYF. The chain combines TRBV7-9 with TRBJ2-7; TRBD1 aligns across 7 bases. V shed 5 bases, J shed 0 bases, and the junction held 4 bases outside the gene matches. The CDR3 covers 14 residues. Per germline, CDR1 SEHNR and CDR2 FQNEAQ (reference sequence).

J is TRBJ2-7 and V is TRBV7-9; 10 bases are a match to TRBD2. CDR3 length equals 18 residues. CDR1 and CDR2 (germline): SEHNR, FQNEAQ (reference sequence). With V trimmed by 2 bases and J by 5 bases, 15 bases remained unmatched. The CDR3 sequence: CASSLSSSGGRPWDEQYF. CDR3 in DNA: TGTGCCAGCAGCTTATCCTCTAGCGGGGGCCGCCCTTGGGACGAGCAGTACTTC. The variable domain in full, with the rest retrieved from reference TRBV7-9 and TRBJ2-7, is DTGVSQNPRHKITKRGQNVTFRCDPISEHNRLYWYRQTLGQGPEFLTYFQNEAQLEKSRLLSDRFSAERPKGSFSTLEIQRTEQGDSAMYLCASSLSSSGGRPWDEQYFGPGTRLTVT.

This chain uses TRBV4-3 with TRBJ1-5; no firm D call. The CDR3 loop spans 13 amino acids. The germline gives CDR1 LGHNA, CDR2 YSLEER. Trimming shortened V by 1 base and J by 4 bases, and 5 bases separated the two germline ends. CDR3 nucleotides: TGCGCCAGCAGCCAAGGTCAGAATCAGCCCCAGCATTTT. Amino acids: CASSQGQNQPQHF.